Shown below are 10 T cell receptor beta chains from a single sample sequenced in a study of CD4 T cells in relation to SARS-CoV-2 and coronaviruses. Before the COVID-19 pandemic, during about 2010-2019, CD4+ T cells were taken from unexposed donors. Isolation of CD4+ T cells took place after roughly nine days in culture. Produced via immunoSEQ multiplex PCR; TCRdb's table is partial and in-frame only. The table shows around 20,000 clones, with 65% to 70% occurring only once. No antigen has been assigned to these receptors. The sequencing input was CD4+ T cells from PBMCs, cultured in vitro. These receptors originate from a human donor in good health.

The chain uses TRBV18 and TRBJ2-7; weak D call: TRBD1 (6 bases). In germline, CDR1 is KGHSH, CDR2 LQKENI. Trimming took 6 bases from V and 3 from J, leaving 15 bases between them. This CDR3 has 14 amino acids. The CDR3 sequence is CASSFRQGNYEQYF. CDR3 DNA: TGTGCCAGCTCCTTCCGGCAGGGGAACTACGAGCAGTACTTC.

A few counts support this clone. The CDR3 loop reads CSVESGASQDYGYTF. The CDR3 coding sequence is TGCAGCGTTGAGTCGGGGGCAAGTCAGGACTATGGCTACACCTTC. The chain has TRBV29-1 and TRBJ1-2; possible D gene TRBD1, 6 bases. V lost 3 bases and J lost 3, with 17 bases in between. The CDR3 covers 15 residues. Germline CDR1 is SQVTM and CDR2 is ANQGSEA.

This sequence joins TRBV5-1 and TRBJ2-5; no clear D. Germline V gene sequence: CDR1 SGHRS, CDR2 YFSETQ. CDR3 size: 14 residues. V was clipped by 1 base and J by 1 base, with 8 bases between them. The CDR3 sequence is CASSLQVAQETQYF. As DNA, the CDR3 is TGCGCCAGCAGCTTGCAGGTCGCCCAAGAGACCCAGTACTTC.

CDR3 loop: CASSPTQTGGLDGYTF. CDR3 in DNA: TGTGCCAGCAGCCCGACTCAGACAGGGGGCTTGGATGGCTACACCTTC. This sequence joins TRBV11-2 and TRBJ1-2, with 10 positions matching TRBD1. Germline trimming cut 5 bases from V and 6 bases from J; bases unmatched to any gene: 12. Per germline, CDR1 SGHAT and CDR2 FQNNGV. This CDR3 spans 16 amino acids.

CDR3 DNA: TGTGCCAGCAGCCCAGGGGGCGTCCTCTATGGCTACACCTTC. Encoded protein: CASSPGGVLYGYTF. This rearrangement joins TRBV5-4 to TRBJ1-2, with 8 bases fitting TRBD1. The junction had 6 bases not matched to a gene; V was cut back by 4 bases and J by 4 bases. The CDR3 contains 14 residues. The germline CDR1 and CDR2 sequences are SGHNT and YYREEE (reference sequence).

The sample holds a few counts of this clone. This chain uses TRBV7-9 with TRBJ2-3, with 8 positions matching TRBD2. V shed 2 bases, J shed 4 bases, and the junction held 5 bases outside the gene matches. The CDR3 is 15 amino acids. Germline V gives CDR1 SEHNR, CDR2 FQNEAQ (reference sequence). The CDR3 region has the DNA TGTGCCAGCAGCTTATACGGGGGGGCATCAGATACGCAGTATTTT. Translation gives CASSLYGGASDTQYF.

This chain links TRBV30 with TRBJ2-1, with TRBD2 matching over 7 bases. V shed 3 bases and J 1 base; nucleotides not matched to a gene: 9. The CDR3 consists of 16 residues. CDR1 is GTSNPN, CDR2 SVGIG, per germline (reference sequence). The CDR3 loop is CAWRGPGTTSYNEQFF. In nucleotides, the CDR3 is TGTGCCTGGAGGGGCCCCGGGACTACTTCCTACAATGAGCAGTTCTTC.

The rearrangement joins TRBV3-1 (or the pseudogene TRBV3-2) to TRBJ1-2; tentative D call: TRBD1 (6 bases). Germline V gene data show CDR1 as LGHDT and CDR2 as YNNKEL (reference sequence). The CDR3 runs 16 residues. V lost 0 bases, J lost 4 bases, and 15 bases lay in between. CDR3 in amino acids: CASSQDVGTLIYGYTF. CDR3 DNA: TGTGCCAGCAGCCAAGATGTCGGGACACTAATCTATGGCTACACCTTC.

This clone has more than one count but fewer than ten. The rearrangement joins TRBV24-1 to TRBJ2-7, with 10 bases that match TRBD2. This CDR3 has 14 residues. V shed 8 bases and J 3 bases; nucleotides not matched to a gene: 6. Per germline, CDR1 KGHDR and CDR2 SFDVKD. DNA for the CDR3: TGTGCCACCAACGCTAGCGGGAGCAGCTACGAGCAGTACTTC. Amino acid sequence: CATNASGSSYEQYF.

The chain links TRBV7-2 to TRBJ2-7; D is possibly TRBD1 (5 bases). Germline values: CDR1 SGHTA, CDR2 FQGNSA. The CDR3 is made up of 13 amino acids. V lost 4 bases and J lost 5, with 12 bases in between. The CDR3 here is CASSSRVLHEQYF. The CDR3, as DNA: TGTGCCAGCAGCTCCAGGGTCCTCCACGAGCAGTACTTC.